Presented here are 31 T cell receptor beta chains from one specimen sequenced in a study of T cell repertoires in cytomegalovirus infection. TCRdb re-derived calls from the reads in MiXCR, one entry per CDR3 protein. The table shows some 390,000 distinct CDR3 sequences, with around a sixth occurring only once. Sequences were obtained from PBMCs. The receptors were gathered from a human donor in good health (CMV status not recorded). Some clones in this sample may be carry-over from other donors' samples.

Many counts were recorded for this clonotype. The rearrangement joins TRBV7-9 to TRBJ1-2; a possible D gene is TRBD1 (5 bases). This CDR3 comprises 12 residues. Germline V gene lookup returns CDR1 SEHNR and CDR2 FQNEAQ (reference sequence). V dropped 4 bases and J dropped 8 bases, with 11 bases sitting between them. The CDR3 region has the DNA TGTGCCAGCAGCTATGGGAGGGACGGCTACACCTTC. As protein: CASSYGRDGYTF.

At least ten counts were recorded for this clonotype. The chain uses TRBV6-5 and TRBJ1-2; D might be TRBD1 (5 bases). V was shortened by 5 bases and J by 5 bases, with 21 bases between the two germline ends. The CDR3 covers 16 residues. Germline V gene lookup returns CDR1 MNHEY and CDR2 SVGAGI. Here the CDR3 DNA reads TGTGCCAGCAGTACTAGGTCGGCATCTTGGGGGTATGGCTACACCTTC. It encodes CASSTRSASWGYGYTF.

This clonotype was counted ten times or more. The V gene is TRBV15, the J gene TRBJ2-7, with TRBD1 matching 7 bases. J lost 5 bases, V lost 0 bases, and 19 bases had no gene match. Germline assignment: CDR1 LNHNV and CDR2 YYDKDF (reference sequence). The CDR3 loop spans 19 amino acids. The CDR3 region is CATSRDRYDRAEGFHEQYF. The CDR3, as DNA: TGTGCCACCAGCAGAGATCGCTACGACAGGGCCGAGGGATTCCACGAGCAGTACTTC.

This clonotype appeared many times. The chain has TRBV7-2 and TRBJ2-5, with D perhaps matching TRBD2 (5 bases). Germline V gene sequence: CDR1 SGHTA, CDR2 FQGNSA. The CDR3 extends over 13 amino acids. The V gene lost 5 bases and the J gene lost 4 bases, with 11 bases spanning the gap. Here the CDR3 DNA reads TGTGCCAGCAGCGCCCGACTACTAGAGACCCAGTACTTC. Amino acids: CASSARLLETQYF.

This clonotype appeared many times. The gene calls are TRBV7-2 and TRBJ1-5; D remains unclear. This CDR3 has 14 amino acids. Germline V lookup: CDR1 SGHTA, CDR2 FQGNSA. Trimming removed 8 bases from V and 3 bases from J, with 14 bases in between. The CDR3: CASDSLPLNQPQHF. The CDR3 DNA reads as TGTGCCAGCGATTCGCTACCACTCAATCAGCCCCAGCATTTT.

The chain couples TRBV6-4 to TRBJ2-1; TRBD2 matches 12 bases. The CDR3 extends over 18 amino acids. The germline V gene has CDR1 MRHNA and CDR2 SNTAGT. With V trimmed by 5 bases and J by 5 bases, 13 bases remained unmatched. In DNA, the CDR3 is TGTGCCAGCAGTAGACTTCCTTGGCTAGCGGGAGGGGACAATGAGCAGTTCTTC. Residues: CASSRLPWLAGGDNEQFF.

This clonotype was picked up a small number of times. This rearrangement joins TRBV28 to TRBJ1-3; D not certain. Germline CDR1 and CDR2: MDHEN and SYDVKM. The CDR3 extends over 16 amino acids. Trimming took off 5 bases at V and 0 bases at J, with 14 bases between the two ends. DNA for the CDR3: TGTGCCAGCAGTCTCCTCGCCCCGAGCTCTGGAAACACCATATATTTT. It is translated as CASSLLAPSSGNTIYF.

This clonotype was picked up a small number of times. The gene calls are TRBV20-1 and TRBJ2-7, with D maybe TRBD1 (5 bases). The CDR3 consists of 12 residues. CDR1 is DFQATT and CDR2 is SNEGSKA in the germline V gene (reference sequence). Trimming took off 6 bases at V and 6 bases at J, with 15 bases between the two ends. The CDR3 is CSAVDKFGEQYF. DNA for the CDR3: TGCAGTGCCGTGGACAAGTTCGGCGAGCAGTACTTC.

In its sample, this clonotype was seen a few times. V is TRBV6-1 and J is TRBJ2-3, with a tentative D call TRBD2 (5 bases). The germline gives CDR1 MNHNS, CDR2 SASEGT. The CDR3 consists of 15 residues. Between the trimmed V and J ends, which lost 4 bases and 1 base, there was a span of 12 bases. CDR3 sequence (DNA): TGTGCCAGCAGTGCAGAGGAGAGGGGCACAGATACGCAGTATTTT. Amino acid sequence: CASSAEERGTDTQYF.

This clonotype has at least ten counts. The V call is TRBV7-2, the J call TRBJ1-2; D call uncertain. Trimming pared 7 bases from V and 5 bases from J, leaving 11 bases between. The CDR3 contains 12 residues. Germline V gene lookup returns CDR1 SGHTA and CDR2 FQGNSA. CDR3 loop: CASTREGYGYTF. CDR3 nucleotide sequence: TGTGCCAGCACCCGGGAAGGTTATGGCTACACCTTC.

A note on this clonotype: At one boundary the junction diverges from the germline segment, which might be a read error. The V gene is TRBV25-1, the J gene TRBJ2-7; D is uncertain. CDR3 length: 12 amino acids. CDR1 is MGHDK, CDR2 SYGVNS, per germline. The CDR3 sequence is CASSEPIQHEHF. The CDR3 DNA is TGTGCCAGCAGTGAACCGATACAGCACGAGCACTTC.

The chain joins TRBV6-2 or TRBV6-3 to TRBJ2-1; D gene uncertain. Per the germline V gene, CDR1 is MNHEY and CDR2 is SVGEGT. This CDR3 region has 14 residues. Trimming cost V 0 bases and J 9 bases, with 12 bases left between them. This CDR3 is CASSYSSPRSEQFF. In DNA, the CDR3 is TGTGCCAGCAGTTACTCTTCCCCTCGAAGTGAGCAGTTCTTC.

There are many counts of this clonotype. The CDR3 DNA reads TGTGCCACCAGCAGAAACACAGGGGGCCTTACCCTCCACTTT. Translating gives CATSRNTGGLTLHF. The chain links TRBV15 to TRBJ1-6, with 9 bases matching TRBD1. The trim removed 2 bases at V and 14 bases at J, leaving 7 bases unmatched. Germline V gene data show CDR1 as LNHNV and CDR2 as YYDKDF (reference sequence). This CDR3 is 14 amino acids long.

The chain recombines TRBV20-1 with TRBJ2-7, with TRBD1 matching over 12 bases. CDR1 and CDR2 (germline): DFQATT, SNEGSKA (reference sequence). V shed 6 bases, J shed 2 bases, and the junction held 5 bases outside the gene matches. The CDR3 length is 14 residues. Here the CDR3 reads CSAGDRGRPYEQYF. CDR3 coding DNA: TGCAGTGCCGGGGACAGGGGGCGTCCCTACGAGCAGTACTTC.

V usage is TRBV4-2 and J usage is TRBJ2-3, with 7 bases that match TRBD2. The germline V gene encodes CDR1 LGHNA and CDR2 YNFKEQ. Trimming cost V 0 bases and J 4 bases; bases outside gene matches: 10. The CDR3 has 17 residues. The CDR3 DNA reads TGTGCCAGCAGCCAAGAACCGCGGGGGAGAGGGGCAGATACGCAGTATTTT. This gives the protein CASSQEPRGRGADTQYF.

This chain uses TRBV27 with TRBJ2-3; no reliable D call. V lost 6 bases and J lost 2, with 15 bases in between. There are 15 residues in the CDR3. CDR1 and CDR2 (germline): MNHEY, SMNVEV (reference sequence). This CDR3 reads CASSPPPRTTDTQYF. DNA of the CDR3: TGTGCCAGCAGCCCCCCCCCCCGAACCACAGATACGCAGTATTTT.

This clonotype has just a few counts. This CDR3 reads CASSPYIPGQPSYEQYF. The CDR3 DNA reads TGTGCCAGCTCACCTTACATACCGGGACAGCCGTCCTACGAGCAGTACTTC. The genes are TRBV18 and TRBJ2-7; TRBD1 matches 7 bases. CDR3 length: 17 amino acids. Unmatched junction bases numbered 12, after V lost 3 bases and J lost 1 base. Germline CDR1 reads KGHSH; CDR2 reads LQKENI.

A few counts support this clonotype. This rearrangement joins TRBV20-1 to TRBJ1-2; possibly TRBD1 for D (5 bases). This CDR3 is 11 amino acids long. In germline, CDR1 is DFQATT, CDR2 SNEGSKA (reference sequence). Trimming stripped 6 bases from V and 6 bases from J, with 11 bases between. This CDR3 reads CSAPGTDGYTF. The CDR3 bases are TGCAGTGCCCCCGGGACGGATGGCTACACCTTC.

This clonotype was observed a few times. This chain links TRBV12-3 or TRBV12-4 with TRBJ2-7; 8 bases are a match to TRBD2. The CDR3 has 15 residues. The J segment lost 7 bases and the V segment lost 7 bases, leaving 15 bases of the junction unmatched. CDR3 in amino acids: CASTYGGARVGEQYF. The CDR3 region has the DNA TGTGCCAGCACCTACGGGGGGGCCCGGGTGGGGGAGCAGTACTTC.

This rearrangement joins TRBV28 to TRBJ1-6, with D possibly matching TRBD1 (5 bases). This CDR3 has 15 residues. CDR1 and CDR2 from the germline V gene are MDHEN and SYDVKM. The V and J ends lost 5 bases and 9 bases respectively, with 17 bases between them. The CDR3 sequence: CASSRSTGRVSPLHF. Here the CDR3 DNA reads TGTGCCAGCAGTCGGAGTACGGGCAGGGTTTCACCCCTCCACTTT.

Only a few counts were recorded for this clonotype. The chain joins TRBV5-5 to TRBJ2-5; D remains unclear. The CDR3 length is 14 residues. The germline CDR1 and CDR2 sequences are SGHKS and YYEKEE (reference sequence). The germline V and J ends were trimmed by 0 bases and 6 bases, with 12 bases remaining between them. CDR3 in DNA: TGTGCCAGCAGCTTGGCCGGCAGTCAGAAGACCCAGTACTTC. Amino acid sequence: CASSLAGSQKTQYF.

This chain uses TRBV18 with TRBJ2-1, with TRBD1 matching 7 bases. Germline V CDR1 and CDR2: KGHSH, LQKENI. The CDR3 consists of 16 residues. J was trimmed by 6 bases and V by 6 bases; bases with no gene match: 14. The CDR3, as DNA: TGTGCCAGCTCGCCCATACTCGGGACAGCCCCCAATGAGCAGTTCTTC. It encodes CASSPILGTAPNEQFF.

The V gene is TRBV28, the J gene TRBJ1-3; perhaps TRBD1 as D (5 bases). Germline assignment: CDR1 MDHEN and CDR2 SYDVKM. V lost 4 bases and J lost 2, with 27 bases in between. The CDR3 contains 20 residues. The CDR3 sequence: CASSWVNRLLGDITGNTIYF. DNA of the CDR3: TGTGCCAGCAGTTGGGTGAATCGCTTGCTGGGGGATATAACTGGAAACACCATATATTTT.

This clonotype appeared many times. The rearrangement links TRBV12-5 to TRBJ1-1; D gene unclear. CDR1 is LGHNT, CDR2 FRNRAP, per germline. CDR3 length: 13 residues. Trimming took 7 bases from V and 1 from J, leaving 10 bases between them. CDR3 amino acids: CASAATPNTEAFF. DNA for the CDR3: TGTGCTAGTGCTGCAACACCGAACACTGAAGCTTTCTTT. The full variable domain, completed using reference TRBV12-5 and TRBJ1-1, is DARVTQTPRHKVTEMGQEVTMRCQPILGHNTVFWYRQTMMQGLELLAYFRNRAPLDDSGMPKDRFSAEMPDATLATLKIQPSEPRDSAVYFCASAATPNTEAFFGQGTRLTVV.

This clonotype was detected ten times or more. The rearrangement links TRBV6-1 to TRBJ2-1; tentative D call: TRBD1 (5 bases). This CDR3 comprises 15 residues. Germline V gene sequence: CDR1 MNHNS, CDR2 SASEGT. Trimming left V 6 bases short and J 0 bases short, with 12 bases between. CDR3 coding DNA: TGTGCCAGCAGGCTCCAGGGCAACTCCTACAATGAGCAGTTCTTC. Translated, it gives CASRLQGNSYNEQFF.

V is TRBV7-9 and J is TRBJ2-5; 9 bases align to TRBD2. This CDR3 region has 15 residues. Germline CDR1 SEHNR, CDR2 FQNEAQ (reference sequence). With 4 bases clipped from V and 2 bases from J, the junction kept 5 bases outside the gene matches. The CDR3 DNA reads TGTGCCAGCAGCTCAAGCGCGGGAGGGCAAGAGACCCAGTACTTC. It yields the protein CASSSSAGGQETQYF.

The sample holds a few counts of this clonotype. The chain employs TRBV28 and TRBJ1-1; tentative D call: TRBD1 (6 bases). The CDR3 consists of 15 residues. Germline V lookup: CDR1 MDHEN, CDR2 SYDVKM. The germline V and J ends were trimmed by 2 bases and 0 bases, with 10 bases remaining between them. CDR3 coding DNA: TGTGCCAGCAGTTTACCGGGGGGCATGAACACTGAAGCTTTCTTT. It yields the protein CASSLPGGMNTEAFF.

This clonotype was recorded a few times. The V call is TRBV19, the J call TRBJ2-1; the D is unclear. With 4 bases removed from V and 9 bases from J, the gap between germline ends came to 10 bases. The V gene's germline CDR1 is LNHDA and CDR2 SQIVND (reference sequence). CDR3 size: 12 residues. CDR3: CASSTRRSEQFF. CDR3 in DNA: TGTGCCAGTAGTACCCGTAGAAGTGAGCAGTTCTTC.

This clonotype was seen many times. The V and J genes are TRBV7-2 and TRBJ2-2; tentative D call: TRBD2 (5 bases). V was shortened by 2 bases and J by 5 bases, with 15 bases between the two germline ends. This CDR3 is built from 16 residues. Germline CDR1 SGHTA, CDR2 FQGNSA. In DNA, the CDR3 is TGTGCCAGCAGCTTAAGTAATCCGGGAAGTACCGGGGAGCTGTTTTTT. Protein sequence: CASSLSNPGSTGELFF.

This clonotype was seen ten or more times. The chain carries TRBV5-1 and TRBJ1-3, with D tentatively TRBD1 (5 bases). Per the germline V gene, CDR1 is SGHRS and CDR2 is YFSETQ. The CDR3 has 14 residues. Trimming took off 3 bases at V and 1 base at J, with 8 bases between the two ends. In DNA form, the CDR3 reads TGCGCCAGCAGCTCCCAGGGTTCTGGAAACACCATATATTTT. Translating it yields CASSSQGSGNTIYF.

The V and J genes are TRBV7-6 and TRBJ2-7; maybe TRBD2 (5 bases). The CDR3 consists of 15 residues. Trimming removed 2 bases from V and 1 base from J, with 12 bases in between. The germline gives CDR1 SGHVS, CDR2 FNYEAQ. The CDR3 nucleotides read TGTGCCAGCAGCTTAAAAGGTAGCGAATCCTACGAGCAGTACTTC. Protein sequence: CASSLKGSESYEQYF.